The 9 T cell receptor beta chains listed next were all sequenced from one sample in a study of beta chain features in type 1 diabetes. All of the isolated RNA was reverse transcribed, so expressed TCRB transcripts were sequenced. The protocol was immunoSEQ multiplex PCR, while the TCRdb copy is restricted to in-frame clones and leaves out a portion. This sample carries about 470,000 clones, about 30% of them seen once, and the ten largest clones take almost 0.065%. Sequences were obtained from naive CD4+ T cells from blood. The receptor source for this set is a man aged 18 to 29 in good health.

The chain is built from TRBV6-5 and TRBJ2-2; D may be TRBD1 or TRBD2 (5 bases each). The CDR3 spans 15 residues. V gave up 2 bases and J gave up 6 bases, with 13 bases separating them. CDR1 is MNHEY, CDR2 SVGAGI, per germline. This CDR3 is CASSYGSGSSGELFF. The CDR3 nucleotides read TGTGCCAGCAGTTACGGCTCAGGGAGTTCCGGGGAGCTGTTTTTT.

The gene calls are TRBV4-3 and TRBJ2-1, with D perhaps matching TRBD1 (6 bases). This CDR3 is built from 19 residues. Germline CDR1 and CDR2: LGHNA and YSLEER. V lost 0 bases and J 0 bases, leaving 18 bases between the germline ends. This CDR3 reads CASSQDGAGVRGSYNEQFF. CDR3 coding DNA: TGCGCCAGCAGCCAAGATGGGGCGGGCGTCAGGGGCTCCTACAATGAGCAGTTCTTC.

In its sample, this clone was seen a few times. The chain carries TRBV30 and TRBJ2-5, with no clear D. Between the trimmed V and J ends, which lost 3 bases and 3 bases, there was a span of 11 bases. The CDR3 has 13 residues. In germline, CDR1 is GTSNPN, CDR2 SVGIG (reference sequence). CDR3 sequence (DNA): TGTGCCTGGAGCCATAGCTATGAAGAGACCCAGTACTTC. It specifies CAWSHSYEETQYF.

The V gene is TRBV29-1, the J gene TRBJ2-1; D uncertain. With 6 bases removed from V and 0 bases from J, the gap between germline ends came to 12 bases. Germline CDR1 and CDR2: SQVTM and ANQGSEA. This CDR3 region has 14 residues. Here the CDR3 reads CSVRPVLSYNEQFF. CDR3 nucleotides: TGCAGCGTCCGTCCGGTCCTCTCCTACAATGAGCAGTTCTTC.

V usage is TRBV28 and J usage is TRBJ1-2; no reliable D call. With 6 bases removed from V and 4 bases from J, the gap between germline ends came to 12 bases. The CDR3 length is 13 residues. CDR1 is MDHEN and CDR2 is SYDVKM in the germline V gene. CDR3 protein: CASSSDRSYGYTF. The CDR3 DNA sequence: TGTGCCAGCAGCTCCGACCGATCCTATGGCTACACCTTC.

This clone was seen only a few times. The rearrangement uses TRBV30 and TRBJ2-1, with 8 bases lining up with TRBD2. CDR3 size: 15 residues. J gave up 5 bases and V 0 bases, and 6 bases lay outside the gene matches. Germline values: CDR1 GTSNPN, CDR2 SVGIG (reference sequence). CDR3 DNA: TGTGCCTGGAGTGTACGGGCTAGCGGGCACAATGAGCAGTTCTTC. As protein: CAWSVRASGHNEQFF.

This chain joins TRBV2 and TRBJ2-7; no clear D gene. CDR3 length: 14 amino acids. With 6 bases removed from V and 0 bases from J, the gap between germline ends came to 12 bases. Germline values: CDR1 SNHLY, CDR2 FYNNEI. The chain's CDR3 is CASSARSLSYEQYF. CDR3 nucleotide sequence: TGTGCCAGCAGCGCGAGGTCACTCTCCTACGAGCAGTACTTC.

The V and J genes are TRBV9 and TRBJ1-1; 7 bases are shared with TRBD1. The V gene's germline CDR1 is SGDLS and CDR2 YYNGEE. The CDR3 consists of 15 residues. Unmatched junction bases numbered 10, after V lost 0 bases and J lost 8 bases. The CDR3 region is CASSVGRSGGAEAFF. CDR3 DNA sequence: TGTGCCAGCAGCGTAGGTAGATCAGGGGGTGCGGAAGCTTTCTTT. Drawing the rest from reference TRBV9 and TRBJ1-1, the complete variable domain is DSGVTQTPKHLITATGQRVTLRCSPRSGDLSVYWYQQSLDQGLQFLIQYYNGEERAKGNILERFSAQQFPDLHSELNLSSLELGDSALYFCASSVGRSGGAEAFFGQGTRLTVV.

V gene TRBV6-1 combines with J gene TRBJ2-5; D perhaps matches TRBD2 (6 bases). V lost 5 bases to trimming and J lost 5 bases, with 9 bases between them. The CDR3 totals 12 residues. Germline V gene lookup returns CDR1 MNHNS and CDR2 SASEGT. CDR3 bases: TGTGCCAGCAGTCTAGCGCCGGAGACCCAGTACTTC. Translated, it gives CASSLAPETQYF.